Detailed here is one TCR beta chain. The antigen is unknown. The germline V and J ends were trimmed by 5 bases and 6 bases, with 16 bases remaining between them. The germline V gene encodes CDR1 DFQATT and CDR2 SNEGSKA (reference sequence). The CDR3 is 13 amino acids. Then a second PCR, running about 7 to 11 cycles, was carried out with a sample-barcoded 5' primer and a J-beta primer mix. Sequencing recovered at least 2.5 million CDR3-containing paired-end reads from each sample. TCRdb itself ran the 5' RACE reads through MiXCR, one entry per CDR3 protein. Of just under 900,000 distinct CDR3 sequences listed, 25% to 30% were seen once; the top ten hold 15% to 20%. The record originates from a study of blood T cells in healthy people across ages. Background on the study: Capture via template switching afforded approximately one barcoded beta molecule per two T cells.

Findings and limits, study-wide: Older individuals had lower TCR beta diversity per million T cells (the decline was roughly linear).

The TCR comes from a woman at least 80 years old in good health. The chain uses TRBV20-1 and TRBJ1-1; perhaps TRBD1 as D (5 bases). The sequencing input was blood. The chain's CDR3 is CSALGGGRSEAFF. CDR3 bases: TGCAGTGCTCTGGGGGGGGGAAGGTCTGAAGCTTTCTTT.